This T cell receptor (beta chain) was documented in a study of blood T cell repertoires in COVID-19. Per the authors' pipeline: Reference gene primer amplification yielded estimated nucleated cell counts. The assay was immunoSEQ multiplex PCR, and TCRdb's table has in-frame clones only and misses some. V and J calls and clone size follow that table, whereas D and trimming were derived from the DNA. Of more than 95,000 clones listed, roughly 79% were seen once; the top ten hold 7.5% to 10%. This clone turned up a few times. The sequence was obtained from a woman aged 65 to 85 with acute or convalescent COVID-19. The sample comprised peripheral blood.

The CDR3 DNA is TGTGCCAGTAGTGCAGGGGGCCGGAACACTGAAGCTTTCTTT. This translates into CASSAGGRNTEAFF. The chain carries TRBV19 and TRBJ1-1; TRBD1 aligns across 8 bases. The CDR3 extends over 14 amino acids. Germline CDR1 and CDR2: LNHDA and SQIVND (reference sequence). J was trimmed by 1 base and V by 5 bases; bases with no gene match: 3.